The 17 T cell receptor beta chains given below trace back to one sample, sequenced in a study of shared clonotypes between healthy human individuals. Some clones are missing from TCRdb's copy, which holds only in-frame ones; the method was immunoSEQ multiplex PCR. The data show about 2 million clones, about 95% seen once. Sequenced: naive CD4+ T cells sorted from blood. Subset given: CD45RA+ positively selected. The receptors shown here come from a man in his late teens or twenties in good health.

This CDR3 is CASTLKTPGGLHEQYF. CDR3 in DNA: TGTGCCAGCACCCTCAAAACCCCAGGAGGTTTACACGAGCAGTACTTC. This sequence joins TRBV7-9 and TRBJ2-7, with a tentative D call TRBD2 (5 bases). Germline CDR1 SEHNR, CDR2 FQNEAQ (reference sequence). V lost 7 bases, J lost 5 bases, and 24 bases lay in between. CDR3 length: 16 residues. The full variable domain, its missing parts supplied by reference TRBV7-9 and TRBJ2-7, is DTGVSQNPRHKITKRGQNVTFRCDPISEHNRLYWYRQTLGQGPEFLTYFQNEAQLEKSRLLSDRFSAERPKGSFSTLEIQRTEQGDSAMYLCASTLKTPGGLHEQYFGPGTRLTVT.

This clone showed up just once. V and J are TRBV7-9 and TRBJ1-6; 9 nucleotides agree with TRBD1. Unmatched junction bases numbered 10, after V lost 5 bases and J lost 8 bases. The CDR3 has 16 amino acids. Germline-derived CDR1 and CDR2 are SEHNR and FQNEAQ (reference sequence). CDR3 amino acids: CASSATGGGNHSPLHF. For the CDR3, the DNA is TGTGCCAGCAGCGCCACAGGGGGCGGCAATCATTCACCCCTCCACTTT.

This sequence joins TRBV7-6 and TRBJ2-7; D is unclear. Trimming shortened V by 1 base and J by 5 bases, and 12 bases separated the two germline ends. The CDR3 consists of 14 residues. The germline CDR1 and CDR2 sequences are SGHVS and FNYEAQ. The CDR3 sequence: CASSLGGFDDEQYF. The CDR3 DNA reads TGTGCCAGCAGCTTAGGGGGATTTGACGACGAGCAGTACTTC.

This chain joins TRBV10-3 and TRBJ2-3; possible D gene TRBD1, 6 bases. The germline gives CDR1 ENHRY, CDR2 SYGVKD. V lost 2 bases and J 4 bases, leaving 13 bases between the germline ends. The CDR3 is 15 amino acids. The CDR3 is CAISEGQGRADTQYF. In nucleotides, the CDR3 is TGTGCCATCAGTGAGGGTCAGGGGCGGGCAGATACGCAGTATTTT.

The CDR3 sequence is CASRPGGPDTGELFF. CDR3 DNA: TGTGCCAGCAGGCCGGGGGGACCCGACACCGGGGAGCTGTTTTTT. V gene TRBV28 combines with J gene TRBJ2-2, with TRBD2 matching over 7 bases. The CDR3 is made up of 15 amino acids. Germline CDR1 reads MDHEN; CDR2 reads SYDVKM. V lost 6 bases to trimming and J lost 3 bases; unmatched junction nucleotides: 7.

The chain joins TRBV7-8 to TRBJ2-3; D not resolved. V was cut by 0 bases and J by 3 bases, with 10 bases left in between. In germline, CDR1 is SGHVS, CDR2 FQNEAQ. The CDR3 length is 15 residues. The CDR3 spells CASSLASVGTDTQYF. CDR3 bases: TGTGCCAGCAGCTTAGCTTCGGTTGGGACAGATACGCAGTATTTT.

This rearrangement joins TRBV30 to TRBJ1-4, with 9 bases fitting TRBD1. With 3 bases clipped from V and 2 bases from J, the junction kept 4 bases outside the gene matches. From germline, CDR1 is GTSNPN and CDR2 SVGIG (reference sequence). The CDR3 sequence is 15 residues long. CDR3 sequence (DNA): TGTGCCTGGAGAAGGGGACAGGGCACTAATGAAAAACTGTTTTTT. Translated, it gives CAWRRGQGTNEKLFF.

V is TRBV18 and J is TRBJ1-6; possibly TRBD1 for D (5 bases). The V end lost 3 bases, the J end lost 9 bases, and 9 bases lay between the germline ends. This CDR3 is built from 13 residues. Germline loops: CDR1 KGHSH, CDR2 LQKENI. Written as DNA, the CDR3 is TGTGCCAGCTCACCCGGGGCAGCTTCACCCCTCCACTTT. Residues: CASSPGAASPLHF.

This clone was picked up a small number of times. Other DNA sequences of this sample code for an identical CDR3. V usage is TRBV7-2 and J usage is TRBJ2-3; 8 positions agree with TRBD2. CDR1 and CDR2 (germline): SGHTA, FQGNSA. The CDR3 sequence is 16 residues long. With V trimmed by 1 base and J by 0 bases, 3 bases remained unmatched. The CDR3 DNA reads TGTGCCAGCAGCTTAGAACTAGCGGTTAGCACAGATACGCAGTATTTT. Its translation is CASSLELAVSTDTQYF.

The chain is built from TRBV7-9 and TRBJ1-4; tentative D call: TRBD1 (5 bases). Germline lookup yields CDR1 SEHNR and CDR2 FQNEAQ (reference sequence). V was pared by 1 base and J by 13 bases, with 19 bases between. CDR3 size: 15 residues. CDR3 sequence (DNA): TGTGCCAGCAGCTTAGTCCCGAACGGGGCCCCGGGACTGTTTTTT. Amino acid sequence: CASSLVPNGAPGLFF.

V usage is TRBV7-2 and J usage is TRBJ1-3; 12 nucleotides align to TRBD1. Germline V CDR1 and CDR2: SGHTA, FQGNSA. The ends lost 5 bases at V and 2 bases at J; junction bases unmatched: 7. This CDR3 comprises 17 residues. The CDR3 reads CASSPAGTGGAGNTIYF. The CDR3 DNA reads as TGTGCCAGCAGCCCAGCGGGGACAGGGGGCGCTGGAAACACCATATATTTT.

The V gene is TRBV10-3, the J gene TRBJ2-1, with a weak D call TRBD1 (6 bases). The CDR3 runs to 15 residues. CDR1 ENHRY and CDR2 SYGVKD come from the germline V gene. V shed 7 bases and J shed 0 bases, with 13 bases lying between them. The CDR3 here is CAITSGESSYNEQFF. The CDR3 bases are TGTGCCATCACATCAGGGGAAAGCTCCTACAATGAGCAGTTCTTC.

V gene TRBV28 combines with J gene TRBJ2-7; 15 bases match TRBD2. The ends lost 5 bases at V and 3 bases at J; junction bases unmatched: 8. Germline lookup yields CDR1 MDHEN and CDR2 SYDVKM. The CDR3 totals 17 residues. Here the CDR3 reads CASSPGTSGGRFYEQYF. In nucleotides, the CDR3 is TGTGCCAGCAGTCCAGGGACTAGCGGGGGGAGATTCTACGAGCAGTACTTC.

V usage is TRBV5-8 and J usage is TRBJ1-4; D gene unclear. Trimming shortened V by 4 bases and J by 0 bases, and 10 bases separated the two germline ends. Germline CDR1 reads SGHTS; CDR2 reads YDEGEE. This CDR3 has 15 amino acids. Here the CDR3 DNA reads TGTGCCAGCAGCCCCCGAGGCTCAACTAATGAAAAACTGTTTTTT. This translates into CASSPRGSTNEKLFF.

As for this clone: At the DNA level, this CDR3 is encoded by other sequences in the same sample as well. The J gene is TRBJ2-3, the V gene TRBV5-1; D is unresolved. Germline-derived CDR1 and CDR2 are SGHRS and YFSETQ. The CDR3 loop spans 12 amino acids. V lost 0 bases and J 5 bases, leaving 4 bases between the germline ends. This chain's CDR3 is CASSLEGDTQYF. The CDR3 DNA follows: TGCGCCAGCAGCTTGGAGGGAGATACGCAGTATTTT.

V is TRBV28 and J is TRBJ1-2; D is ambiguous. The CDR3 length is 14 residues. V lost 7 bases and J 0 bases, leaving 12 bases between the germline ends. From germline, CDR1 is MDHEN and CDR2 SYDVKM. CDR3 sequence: CASIDERTNYGYTF. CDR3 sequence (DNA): TGTGCCAGCATAGACGAGAGGACTAACTATGGCTACACCTTC.

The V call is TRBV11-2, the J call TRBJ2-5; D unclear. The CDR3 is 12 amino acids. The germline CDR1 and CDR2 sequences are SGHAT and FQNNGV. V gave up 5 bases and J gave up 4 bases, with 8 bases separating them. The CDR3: CASSEEGETQYF. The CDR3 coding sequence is TGTGCCAGCAGCGAAGAAGGAGAGACCCAGTACTTC.